The 20 T cell receptor beta chains in this list originate from one sample, sequenced in a study of T cell clonality in common variable immunodeficiency. The protocol was immunoSEQ multiplex PCR, while the TCRdb copy is restricted to in-frame clones and leaves out a portion. The sample shows 52,000 or so clones, none of them appearing just once. Sequenced sample: peripheral blood mononuclear cells. These receptors were collected from a person aged 18-69 years in good health.

This clone appeared many times. The CDR3 protein is CSVLLPGSNYGYTF. CDR3 DNA (partial): TGCAGCGTACTGTTGCCAGGGTCTAACTATGGC. The chain joins TRBV29-1 to TRBJ1-2; tentatively, D is TRBD1 (5 bases). The read finishes 3 residues shy of the CDR3 end, and the germline J gene is used to complete it. The CDR3 contains 14 residues. Germline V lookup: CDR1 SQVTM, CDR2 ANQGSEA. V dropped 6 bases and J dropped 0 bases, with 14 bases sitting between them.

This clone was counted many times. The read stops 3 residues short of the end of the CDR3; the missing end is completed from the germline J gene. The V gene is TRBV6-2 or TRBV6-3, the J gene TRBJ2-1; 9 positions agree with TRBD2. The germline gives CDR1 MNHEY, CDR2 SVGEGT. This CDR3 is 15 amino acids long. The trim removed 6 bases at V and 0 bases at J, leaving 3 bases unmatched. The CDR3 sequence: CASSRTSVSYNEQFF. Incomplete CDR3 DNA: TGTGCCAGCAGCCGGACTAGCGTCTCCTACAATGAG.

This clone has a count of ten or more. The CDR3 is cut off 3 residues early in the read; its end comes from the germline J gene. The V call is TRBV10-2, the J call TRBJ1-6; 10 bases agree with TRBD1. Germline lookup yields CDR1 WSHSY and CDR2 SAAADI. The CDR3 is made up of 13 amino acids. The V and J ends lost 8 bases and 7 bases, in that order; junction bases with no gene match: 2. The sequenced part of the CDR3 DNA is TGCGCCAGCTCGGGACAGGGGAATTCACCC. Translation: CASSGQGNSP. The entire CDR3 is CASSGQGNSPLHF.

This clone appeared many times. The read terminates 3 residues before the CDR3 end, so the remaining end is supplied by the germline J gene. This chain links TRBV3-1 (or the pseudogene TRBV3-2) with TRBJ2-5; possibly TRBD2 for D (6 bases). V was shortened by 9 bases and J by 2 bases, with 13 bases between the two germline ends. Germline V lookup: CDR1 LGHDT, CDR2 YNNKEL (reference sequence). CDR3 length: 13 residues. The CDR3 spells CASGLGGQETQYF. The DNA read from the CDR3 is TGTGCCAGTGGTCTCGGGGGTCAAGAGACC.

In this sample, this clone turned up many times. Coverage ceases 3 residues before the CDR3 finishes, and the germline J gene fills in the end. The J gene is TRBJ1-3, the V gene TRBV18; D gene ambiguous. The CDR3 runs 14 residues. Germline V gene lookup returns CDR1 KGHSH and CDR2 LQKENI. Trimming cost V 2 bases and J 0 bases, with 5 bases left between them. The CDR3 DNA, read in part, is TGTGCCAGCTCACCAGGGCCCTCTGGAAACACC. Translation: CASSPGPSGNT. The whole CDR3 sequence is CASSPGPSGNTIYF.

At least ten counts were recorded for this clone. The observed sequence ends 3 residues before the CDR3 terminus, with the missing tail filled in from the germline J gene. This rearrangement joins TRBV20-1 to TRBJ1-6; 8 bases agree with TRBD1. V trimming: 6 bases; J trimming: 2 bases; junction bases outside the gene matches: 0. The CDR3 extends over 13 amino acids. The V gene's germline CDR1 is DFQATT and CDR2 SNEGSKA (reference sequence). Incomplete CDR3 DNA: TGCAGTGCACAGGGGGCCTATAATTCACCC. Translated, it gives CSAQGAYNSP. From start to end, the CDR3 is CSAQGAYNSPLHF.

Many counts were recorded for this clone. Coverage ceases 3 residues before the CDR3 finishes, and the germline J gene fills in the end. V gene TRBV5-1 combines with J gene TRBJ2-2; D is undetermined. Germline CDR1 SGHRS, CDR2 YFSETQ. Trimming shortened V by 7 bases and J by 0 bases, and 13 bases separated the two germline ends. CDR3 length: 15 residues. The CDR3 DNA, read in part, is TGCGCCAGCTCGCTATTTGTAGCGAACACCGGGGAG. It is translated as CASSLFVANTGE. The full CDR3 reads CASSLFVANTGELFF.

This clone was seen many times. The DNA ends 3 residues before the CDR3 does, and the rest of the CDR3 is filled in from the germline J gene. This sequence joins TRBV12-3 or TRBV12-4 and TRBJ1-2, with D possibly being TRBD1 (6 bases). The CDR3 covers 16 residues. The germline V and J ends were trimmed by 6 bases and 0 bases, with 17 bases remaining between them. The CDR3 bases that were read are TGTGCCAGCAGCACTTATGGACAGATTGCTAACTATGGC. It yields the protein CASSTYGQIANYG. The whole CDR3 protein reads CASSTYGQIANYGYTF.

This clone was found many times. The read halts 3 residues ahead of the CDR3 end, with the missing end drawn from the germline J gene. The V call is TRBV2, the J call TRBJ2-2; perhaps TRBD1 as D (6 bases). CDR3 length: 15 amino acids. CDR1 is SNHLY, CDR2 FYNNEI, per germline. Trimming shortened V by 7 bases and J by 6 bases, and 18 bases separated the two germline ends. Partial CDR3 DNA: TGTGCCAGCAAATACAGGGAAAGGGGAGCCGGGGAG. Its translation is CASKYRERGAGE. The whole CDR3 reads CASKYRERGAGELFF.

This clone was seen many times. The read gets to within 3 residues of the CDR3 end, and the germline J gene fills in the rest. The chain employs TRBV6-1 and TRBJ1-1; D gene ambiguous. The CDR3 has 15 residues. V lost 2 bases, J lost 5 bases, and 15 bases lay in between. CDR1 is MNHNS, CDR2 SASEGT, per germline. The CDR3 DNA, read in part, is TGTGCCAGCAGTGAATCTTTTACTGAATCAACTGAA. It yields the protein CASSESFTESTE. The full CDR3 protein reads CASSESFTESTEAFF.

In this sample, this clone turned up many times. The read ends 3 residues shy of where the CDR3 ends; the end is completed using the germline J gene. This sequence joins TRBV4-1 and TRBJ1-2, with 9 bases lining up with TRBD1. Germline V gives CDR1 MGHRA, CDR2 YSYEKL. This CDR3 has 13 amino acids. The V gene end was trimmed by 3 bases and the J gene end by 6 bases; junction bases not matched to a gene: 2. CDR3 sequence: CASSHRTGDGYTF. The DNA read from the CDR3 is TGCGCCAGCAGCCACCGGACAGGGGATGGC.

This clone appeared many times. The sequenced fragment ends 3 residues before the CDR3 boundary, so the rest is inferred from the germline J gene. The chain joins TRBV5-1 to TRBJ1-4; TRBD1 aligns across 7 bases. The germline V gene has CDR1 SGHRS and CDR2 YFSETQ. The CDR3 length is 15 residues. CDR3 region: CASSLRDSANSPLFF. The sequenced CDR3 bases are TGCGCCAGCAGCTTGCGGGACAGCGCTAATTCACCA.

The table lists this clone with many counts. The read finishes 3 residues shy of the CDR3 end, and the germline J gene is used to complete it. The gene calls are TRBV10-2 and TRBJ2-5; 10 nucleotides line up with TRBD2. The length of the CDR3 is 15 residues. The germline CDR1 and CDR2 sequences are WSHSY and SAAADI. The V gene end was trimmed by 6 bases and the J gene end by 4 bases; junction bases not matched to a gene: 8. The CDR3 sequence: CASRGRAGGIETQYF. Partial CDR3 DNA: TGCGCCAGCAGAGGGCGAGCGGGAGGGATAGAGACC.

This clone showed up many times. CDR3 DNA (partial): TGCAGTGCTTGGGCCAGGGGGCTGCATGGC. Translating it yields CSAWARGLHG. In full, the CDR3 reads CSAWARGLHGYTF. The V gene is TRBV20-1, the J gene TRBJ1-2; the match to TRBD1 covers 8 bases. With the read ending 3 residues before the CDR3 end, the germline J gene is used to fill in that end. V shed 5 bases, J shed 6 bases, and the junction held 8 bases outside the gene matches. There are 13 residues in the CDR3. CDR1 DFQATT and CDR2 SNEGSKA come from the germline V gene (reference sequence).

The part of the CDR3 DNA that was read is TGTGCCAGCAGATTCGACAGGGGGCAGGGTGAAAAG. Translating gives CASRFDRGQGEK. The full-length CDR3 reads as CASRFDRGQGEKLFF. The J gene is TRBJ2-2, the V gene TRBV2, with 10 bases matching TRBD1. The sequence runs out 3 residues before the end of the CDR3; the remainder is reconstructed from the germline J gene. Germline V gene lookup returns CDR1 SNHLY and CDR2 FYNNEI. The CDR3 extends over 15 amino acids.

This clone was seen repeatedly, ten times or more. From the germline J gene comes the end of the CDR3, since the read stops 3 residues before it. The rearrangement joins TRBV29-1 to TRBJ1-2; D is possibly TRBD1 (5 bases). Germline assignment: CDR1 SQVTM and CDR2 ANQGSEA. V was clipped by 3 bases and J by 6 bases, with 8 bases between them. The CDR3 covers 11 residues. The CDR3 bases that were read are TGCAGCGTTGAGGGGGGGAATGGC. Translated, it gives CSVEGGNG. The CDR3 as a whole reads CSVEGGNGYTF.

This clone occurred many times. The read terminates 3 residues ahead of where the CDR3 ends, so the germline J gene completes it. This chain joins TRBV5-1 and TRBJ2-1; 8 positions agree with TRBD2. Trimming at V came to 3 bases and at J to 2 bases, leaving 13 bases not matched to a gene. There are 18 residues in the CDR3. Germline CDR1 SGHRS, CDR2 YFSETQ. The DNA read from the CDR3 is TGCGCCAGCAGCTGGGGGAGGAGCGGGAGAGTCACCTACAATGAG. Its protein product is CASSWGRSGRVTYNE. The CDR3 as a whole reads CASSWGRSGRVTYNEQFF.

About this clone: The read ends 3 residues early relative to the CDR3; the germline J gene fills the gap. V and J are TRBV2 and TRBJ1-2, with D possibly matching TRBD1 (6 bases). Germline-derived CDR1 and CDR2 are SNHLY and FYNNEI. The CDR3 is 16 amino acids. Trimming shortened V by 6 bases and J by 2 bases, and 19 bases separated the two germline ends. The sequenced CDR3 bases are TGTGCCAGCAGAAAGGGTGGGGGGGCGCGCAACTATGGC. This gives the protein CASRKGGGARNYG. The whole CDR3 reads CASRKGGGARNYGYTF.

At least ten counts were recorded for this clone. The CDR3 end is not reached by the read, which stops 3 residues before it; the germline J gene fills it in. The J gene is TRBJ2-3, the V gene TRBV5-1, with TRBD1 as a possible D gene (7 bases). The CDR3 loop spans 16 amino acids. Trimming stripped 0 bases from V and 1 base from J, with 12 bases between. Germline CDR1 SGHRS, CDR2 YFSETQ. The sequenced CDR3 bases are TGCGCCAGCAGCTTGGCCGGCAGGGGGGGCACAGATACG. Translated, it gives CASSLAGRGGTDT. The entire CDR3 protein is CASSLAGRGGTDTQYF.

This clone was recorded at least ten times. A junction boundary mismatches the germline segment, possibly from a read error. The covered CDR3 bases are TGCGCCAGCAGCCAAGAGACAGGGAGGGAGACCTTGGCCGGGGAG. Translated: CASSQETGRETLAGE. The entire CDR3 protein is CASSQETGRETLAGELFF. The chain is built from TRBV4-2 and TRBJ2-2, with D possibly being TRBD1 or TRBD2 (7 bases each). The CDR3 is cut off 3 residues early in the read; its end comes from the germline J gene. The CDR3 is 18 residues long. The V gene's germline CDR1 is LGHNA and CDR2 YNFKEQ.